The entry that follows covers one T cell receptor beta chain sequence. Its target is unknown. One end of the junction does not line up with germline, which may come from a read error. This record comes from a study of cytomegalovirus exposure and HLA in healthy donors. Study-wide findings and caveats: Several of the most significant clusters appeared linked to common viral pathogens, based on a later analysis. Most CMV-associated TCR beta chains were later found to appear HLA-restricted. In an earlier analysis, productive rearrangement rates for most beta V segments clustered near 87% or 30%.

Both 60 Vbeta primers and 13 Jbeta primers went into the PCR. TCRdb's table, derived via immunoSEQ multiplex PCR, lists solely in-frame clones and lacks some. This sample has over 150,000 clones; around 80% occur once, and the top ten carry approximately 2%. The donors, nominally healthy at sampling, likely had unrecorded immune exposures. The length of the CDR3 is 13 residues. Germline V lookup: CDR1 MDHEN, CDR2 SYDVKM. Material: PBMCs. This TCR derives from a man in his forties in good health and CMV-seronegative. V and J are TRBV28 and TRBJ2-4; 11 bases line up with TRBD1. The CDR3 DNA is TGTGCCAGCAAGGGACAGGGGGAAAACAGTCAGTACTTC. Its translation is CASKGQGENSQYF.